The 22 T cell receptor beta chains below all came from one sample that was sequenced in a study of blood T cell repertoires in COVID-19. The repertoire was sequenced with immunoSEQ multiplex PCR; TCRdb's copy has only in-frame clones and lacks some. The sample consists of some 240,000 clones, about 79% of them appearing once. Sample: peripheral blood. These receptors all stem from a woman in her 40s who had recovered from COVID-19.

V and J are TRBV7-2 and TRBJ1-2; weak D call: TRBD1 (6 bases). Deletions cut 5 bases from V and 4 bases from J, with 17 bases between. The germline gives CDR1 SGHTA, CDR2 FQGNSA. This CDR3 region has 15 residues. The CDR3 sequence is CASSLSSTGGYGYTF. Here the CDR3 DNA reads TGTGCCAGCAGCCTCTCCTCGACAGGAGGCTATGGCTACACCTTC. Complete variable domain (other parts from reference TRBV7-2 and TRBJ1-2): GAGVSQSPSNKVTEKGKDVELRCDPISGHTALYWYRQSLGQGLEFLIYFQGNSAPDKSGLPSDRFSAERTGGSVSTLTIQRTQQEDSAVYLCASSLSSTGGYGYTFGSGTRLTVV.

V and J are TRBV6-2 or TRBV6-3 and TRBJ2-3, with D possibly matching TRBD2 (6 bases). V dropped 4 bases and J dropped 4 bases, with 18 bases sitting between them. CDR3 length equals 16 residues. Germline V gene sequence: CDR1 MNHEY, CDR2 SVGEGT. The CDR3: CASSSLRLEASDTQYF. The CDR3 coding sequence is TGTGCCAGCAGTTCGTTGAGACTAGAGGCGTCAGATACGCAGTATTTT.

This sequence joins TRBV2 and TRBJ1-2; D not certain. This CDR3 has 15 amino acids. The germline V gene has CDR1 SNHLY and CDR2 FYNNEI. The germline V and J ends were trimmed by 5 bases and 5 bases, with 18 bases remaining between them. The CDR3 nucleotides read TGTGCCAGCAGTCGCACTCGGGAGCAGGAGTATGGCTACACCTTC. This translates into CASSRTREQEYGYTF.

The rearrangement joins TRBV29-1 to TRBJ2-1; D may be TRBD2 (6 bases). The CDR3 has 12 residues. Trimming took off 6 bases at V and 8 bases at J, with 14 bases between the two ends. Germline V lookup: CDR1 SQVTM, CDR2 ANQGSEA. As DNA, the CDR3 is TGCAGCGTGATGGGGCGGGGTTATGAGCAGTTCTTC. The encoded protein is CSVMGRGYEQFF.

The chain recombines TRBV9 with TRBJ2-1, with TRBD2 as a possible D gene (7 bases). CDR3 length: 16 residues. V lost 0 bases to trimming and J lost 7 bases, with 17 bases between them. CDR1 is SGDLS, CDR2 YYNGEE, per germline. CDR3 coding DNA: TGTGCCAGCAGCGTAGAGGTTGGGGGGGCATGGAATGAGCAGTTCTTC. Its translation is CASSVEVGGAWNEQFF.

The rearrangement uses TRBV5-1 and TRBJ1-1; D is unclear. Trimming cost V 7 bases and J 0 bases, with 10 bases left between them. From germline, CDR1 is SGHRS and CDR2 YFSETQ. This CDR3 is built from 13 residues. The CDR3 reads CASRYQVNTEAFF. CDR3 bases: TGCGCCAGCCGCTACCAGGTGAACACTGAAGCTTTCTTT.

This clone was seen only a few times. The chain employs TRBV11-2 and TRBJ1-1, with a possible D match to TRBD1 (5 bases). The CDR3 consists of 14 residues. The ends were cut back, 5 bases at V and 2 bases at J, with 12 bases in the middle. The germline V gene encodes CDR1 SGHAT and CDR2 FQNNGV. The chain's CDR3 is CASSVVQGNTEAFF. The CDR3 DNA is TGTGCCAGCAGCGTTGTGCAGGGAAACACTGAAGCTTTCTTT.

The rearrangement joins TRBV2 to TRBJ2-7; D gene uncertain. The V gene lost 7 bases and the J gene lost 3 bases, with 13 bases spanning the gap. Per germline, CDR1 SNHLY and CDR2 FYNNEI. There are 13 residues in the CDR3. CDR3 loop: CASTLELSYEQYF. DNA of the CDR3: TGTGCCAGCACACTCGAGCTTAGCTACGAGCAGTACTTC.

The CDR3 protein is CAWDRGVVYNEQFF. CDR3 DNA: TGTGCCTGGGACAGGGGCGTCGTGTACAATGAGCAGTTCTTC. The rearrangement joins TRBV30 to TRBJ2-1, with 8 positions matching TRBD1. The CDR3 is 14 residues long. V lost 5 bases and J lost 4; bases outside the gene matches: 7. Germline CDR1 and CDR2: GTSNPN and SVGIG (reference sequence).

V is TRBV6-5 and J is TRBJ1-5, with a weak D call TRBD1 (6 bases). This CDR3 has 14 amino acids. Trimming pared 8 bases from V and 6 bases from J, leaving 17 bases between. Germline V lookup: CDR1 MNHEY, CDR2 SVGAGI. This CDR3 reads CASGPTGMGQPQHF. Written as DNA, the CDR3 is TGTGCCAGCGGACCCACAGGGATGGGTCAGCCCCAGCATTTT.

The rearrangement links TRBV7-2 to TRBJ2-3, with D possibly being TRBD2 (5 bases). The CDR3 is 16 residues long. CDR1 SGHTA and CDR2 FQGNSA come from the germline V gene. The V and J ends lost 4 bases and 5 bases respectively, with 19 bases between them. CDR3 region: CASSWRGGVSGDTQYF. In DNA, the CDR3 is TGTGCCAGCAGCTGGCGAGGAGGAGTCTCGGGAGATACGCAGTATTTT.

This chain connects TRBV4-2 to TRBJ2-3; a weak D match, TRBD1 (5 bases). The V end was cut by 2 bases, the J end by 0 bases, with 12 bases between. Germline V gene sequence: CDR1 LGHNA, CDR2 YNFKEQ. CDR3 length: 16 residues. The CDR3: CASSQTGSTSTDTQYF. The CDR3 coding sequence is TGTGCCAGCAGCCAAACAGGTTCCACTAGCACAGATACGCAGTATTTT.

This rearrangement joins TRBV4-1 to TRBJ2-1; weak D call: TRBD2 (6 bases). Germline V gene sequence: CDR1 MGHRA, CDR2 YSYEKL. The CDR3 has 15 amino acids. V was shortened by 6 bases and J by 3 bases, with 15 bases between the two germline ends. The CDR3 DNA is TGCGCCAGCAGACCTGACGGGGGAGGCTACAATGAGCAGTTCTTC. It codes for CASRPDGGGYNEQFF.

The chain employs TRBV18 and TRBJ1-5, with D tentatively TRBD1 (5 bases). CDR1 KGHSH and CDR2 LQKENI come from the germline V gene. V shed 3 bases and J shed 4 bases, with 10 bases lying between them. CDR3 length: 14 amino acids. The CDR3 DNA sequence: TGTGCCAGCTCACCTGACTCAGGGAATCAGCCCCAGCATTTT. As protein: CASSPDSGNQPQHF. Combining the CDR3 with reference TRBV18 and TRBJ1-5 gives the whole variable domain NAGVMQNPRHLVRRRGQEARLRCSPMKGHSHVYWYRQLPEEGLKFMVYLQKENIIDESGMPKERFSAEFPKEGPSILRIQQVVRGDSAAYFCASSPDSGNQPQHFGDGTRLSIL.

As regards this clone: The identical CDR3 is also encoded by other nucleotide sequences in the sample. The chain uses TRBV7-2 and TRBJ2-5; 8 nucleotides line up with TRBD1. CDR3 length: 14 residues. Trimming cost V 4 bases and J 2 bases; bases outside gene matches: 3. Germline values: CDR1 SGHTA, CDR2 FQGNSA. This chain's CDR3 is CASSSRQGQETQYF. In DNA, the CDR3 is TGTGCCAGCAGCTCCAGACAGGGGCAAGAGACCCAGTACTTC.

This chain uses TRBV11-2 with TRBJ2-1, with TRBD2 matching 7 bases. V gave up 0 bases and J gave up 6 bases; unmatched junction bases: 8. The CDR3 spans 16 residues. CDR1 and CDR2 from the germline V gene are SGHAT and FQNNGV. CDR3 bases: TGTGCCAGCAGCTTAGATGCGGCTAGCGGCCGCAATGAGCAGTTCTTC. Amino acid sequence: CASSLDAASGRNEQFF.

The chain combines TRBV7-6 with TRBJ2-1; TRBD1 matches 9 bases. CDR3 length: 15 amino acids. Trimming took 3 bases from V and 4 from J; bases not matched to a gene: 4. CDR1 and CDR2 (germline): SGHVS, FNYEAQ. CDR3 bases: TGTGCCAGCAGCTTTAACAGGGGGCCGTACAATGAGCAGTTCTTC. This gives the protein CASSFNRGPYNEQFF.

The V and J genes are TRBV25-1 and TRBJ2-1; perhaps TRBD2 as D (6 bases). V gave up 1 base and J gave up 2 bases, with 12 bases separating them. Germline V gene lookup returns CDR1 MGHDK and CDR2 SYGVNS. The CDR3 is made up of 16 amino acids. CDR3 protein: CASSESGGATYNEQFF. In DNA, the CDR3 is TGTGCCAGCAGTGAATCTGGCGGGGCTACCTACAATGAGCAGTTCTTC.

This chain connects TRBV29-1 to TRBJ2-5; 7 positions agree with TRBD1. The CDR3 sequence is 13 residues long. CDR1 and CDR2 from the germline V gene are SQVTM and ANQGSEA. V gave up 1 base and J gave up 4 bases; unmatched junction bases: 3. The CDR3 DNA reads TGCAGCGTTGAAGTGAGACAGGGAGAGACCCAGTACTTC. Protein sequence: CSVEVRQGETQYF.

The chain employs TRBV2 and TRBJ2-3; tentatively, D is TRBD2 (6 bases). Germline-derived CDR1 and CDR2 are SNHLY and FYNNEI. Trimming stripped 3 bases from V and 3 bases from J, with 16 bases between. The CDR3 is 16 residues long. Written as DNA, the CDR3 is TGTGCCAGCAGTGACGAGGTAGCGGCGGAAACAGATACGCAGTATTTT. This codes for CASSDEVAAETDTQYF.

The rearrangement links TRBV18 to TRBJ2-5; D remains ambiguous. V was pared by 5 bases and J by 2 bases, with 6 bases between. The germline V gene has CDR1 KGHSH and CDR2 LQKENI. This CDR3 has 12 amino acids. The CDR3 nucleotides read TGTGCCAGCTCAAAACAGCAAGAGACCCAGTACTTC. Translating gives CASSKQQETQYF. Together with reference TRBV18 and TRBJ2-5, the CDR3 gives the full variable domain: NAGVMQNPRHLVRRRGQEARLRCSPMKGHSHVYWYRQLPEEGLKFMVYLQKENIIDESGMPKERFSAEFPKEGPSILRIQQVVRGDSAAYFCASSKQQETQYFGPGTRLLVL.

The chain recombines TRBV4-3 with TRBJ1-6; D uncertain. Germline V gives CDR1 LGHNA, CDR2 YSLEER. Trimming cost V 0 bases and J 8 bases, with 14 bases left between them. The CDR3 spans 16 residues. CDR3 nucleotides: TGCGCCAGCAGCCAAGAAAGTCCCAACGCGGATTCACCCCTCCACTTT. Its protein product is CASSQESPNADSPLHF.